The source of this TCR beta chain is a study of blood T cell repertoires in COVID-19. Original processing notes: Estimates of nucleated cell counts were drawn from the amplification of reference gene primers. The assay was immunoSEQ multiplex PCR, and TCRdb's table has in-frame clones only and misses some. The V and J calls and clone size were taken over from that table, and D and trimming were inferred from the DNA. The sample has a few hundred thousand clones, approximately 84% seen once. This clone was recorded only once. Either two negative PCRs, clearance, or symptom resolution qualified Cohort 3 donors as recovered. The specimen was PBMCs or T cells enriched from blood (not recorded which). This TCR was recovered from a middle-aged man who had recovered from COVID-19.

This CDR3 reads CATSRDRRGQGNTEAFF. CDR3 bases: TGTGCCACCAGCAGAGATCGCAGGGGGCAGGGGAACACTGAAGCTTTCTTT. The V and J genes are TRBV15 and TRBJ1-1; 8 bases are a match to TRBD1. CDR1 is LNHNV, CDR2 YYDKDF, per germline (reference sequence). The CDR3 extends over 17 amino acids. With V trimmed by 0 bases and J by 1 base, 7 bases remained unmatched.